This T cell receptor (beta chain) was observed in a study of OX40 agonist ivuxolimab in advanced cancers. Study in general: Hepatocellular carcinoma, melanoma, renal cell or head and neck cancer occurred in dose-escalation patients. One hepatocellular carcinoma and a couple of cutaneous melanoma patients partially responded.

Overall study findings and caveats: There were also nonresponders showing low normalized T-cell clonal expansion.

CDR1 LGHNT and CDR2 FRNRAP come from the germline V gene. This CDR3 comprises 16 residues. V was clipped by 7 bases and J by 8 bases; unmatched bases: 13. Here immunoSEQ multiplex PCR was the method, and the copy in TCRdb shows in-frame clones only, minus some. The data show 84,000 or so clones, with more than 80% seen just once and roughly 2.7% held by the top ten. Baseline was the first blood sampling point, followed by cycle 4 day 1 and cycle 7 day 1. Turning to this clone: Its antigen is still unknown.

The sequence was collected from an adult with an advanced solid tumor such as melanoma, head and neck, liver or kidney cancer. The starting material was CD4+ or CD8+ T cells sorted from blood, obtained in a trial of the OX40 agonist ivuxolimab. The chain couples TRBV12-5 to TRBJ1-6; 8 positions agree with TRBD1. The CDR3 loop reads CASEYGVTGGDSPLHF. DNA of the CDR3: TGTGCTAGTGAATACGGAGTAACAGGGGGAGATTCACCCCTCCACTTT.